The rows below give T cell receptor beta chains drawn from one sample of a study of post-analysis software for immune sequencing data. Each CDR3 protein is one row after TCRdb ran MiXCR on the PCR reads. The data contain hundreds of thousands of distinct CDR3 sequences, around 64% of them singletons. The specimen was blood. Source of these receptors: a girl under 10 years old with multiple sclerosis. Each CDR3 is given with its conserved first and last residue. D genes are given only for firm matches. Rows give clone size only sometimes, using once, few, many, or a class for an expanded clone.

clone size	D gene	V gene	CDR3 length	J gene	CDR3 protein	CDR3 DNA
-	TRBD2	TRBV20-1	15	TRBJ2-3	CSARKASSGSDTQYF	TGCAGTGCTAGGAAGGCGTCTAGCGGCTCAGATACGCAGTATTTT
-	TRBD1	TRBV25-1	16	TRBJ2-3	CASSPDREIGTDTQYF	TGTGCCAGCAGTCCGGACAGGGAAATCGGCACAGATACGCAGTATTTT
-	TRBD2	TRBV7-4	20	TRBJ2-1	CASSPADGLAGLVSYNEQFF	TGTGCCAGCAGCCCGGCGGATGGCCTAGCGGGATTAGTCTCCTACAATGAGCAGTTCTTC
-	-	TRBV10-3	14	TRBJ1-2	CAISEGRDVSGYTF	TGTGCCATCAGTGAGGGCAGGGATGTCTCTGGCTACACCTTC
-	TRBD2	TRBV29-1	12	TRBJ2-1	CSVERGRGEQFF	TGCAGCGTTGAAAGAGGGAGGGGTGAGCAGTTCTTC
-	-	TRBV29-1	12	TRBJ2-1	CSVQLGGQARFF	TGCAGCGTTCAATTGGGAGGCCAGGCGCGGTTCTTC
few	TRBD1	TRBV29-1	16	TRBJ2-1	CSADRGGVESYNEQFF	TGCAGCGCAGACAGGGGAGGCGTCGAGTCCTACAATGAGCAGTTCTTC
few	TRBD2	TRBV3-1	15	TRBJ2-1	CASSQRTSGNNEQFF	TGTGCCAGCAGCCAGAGGACTAGCGGTAACAATGAGCAGTTCTTC
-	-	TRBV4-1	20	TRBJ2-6	CASSQGEGQFSRSGANVRTF	TGCGCCAGCAGCCAAGGGGAAGGACAGTTTTCCCGCTCTGGGGCCAACGTCCGGACTTTC
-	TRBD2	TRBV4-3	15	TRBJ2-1	CASSQPGLDYNEQFF	TGCGCCAGCAGTCAACCGGGACTAGACTACAATGAGCAGTTCTTC
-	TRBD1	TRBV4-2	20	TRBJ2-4	CASSQEWGQGPLGAKNIQYF	TGTGCCAGCAGCCAAGAATGGGGACAGGGGCCCCTAGGGGCCAAAAACATTCAGTACTTC
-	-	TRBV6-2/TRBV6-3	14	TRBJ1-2	CASSYSTVNYGYTF	TGTGCCAGCAGTTACTCTACAGTTAACTATGGCTACACCTTC
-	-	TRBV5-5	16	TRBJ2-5	CASSLGARGQQETQYF	TGTGCCAGCAGCTTGGGTGCCCGAGGACAGCAAGAGACCCAGTACTTC
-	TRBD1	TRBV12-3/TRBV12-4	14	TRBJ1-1	CASSRWTGNTEAFF	TGTGCCAGCAGTCGCTGGACAGGGAACACTGAAGCTTTCTTT